Reported below is one TCR beta chain. The V and J ends lost 2 bases and 8 bases respectively, with 12 bases between them. The CDR3 covers 14 residues. The germline V gene encodes CDR1 SNHLY and CDR2 FYNNEI. This sample is drawn from a study of type 1 and type 2 diabetes patients. PCR was run on genomic DNA. A primer set of 30 forward and 13 reverse primers amplified the CDR3. TCRdb ran MiXCR on the multiplex PCR reads and lists one entry per CDR3 protein. Altogether approximately 260,000 distinct CDR3 sequences are present, around 47% being singletons, with the ten largest covering about an eighth. The sequencing sample was made of peripheral blood mononuclear cells (PBMCs). This TCR was sampled from a man aged 18 to 30 with type 2 diabetes. This sequence joins TRBV2 and TRBJ2-2, with D possibly matching TRBD2 (5 bases). CDR3 bases: TGTGCCAGCAGTGAACTCTCGTCGGGGGGGGAGCTGTTTTTT. Translation: CASSELSSGGELFF.